The 17 T cell receptor beta chains listed next were all sequenced from one sample in a study of cytomegalovirus exposure and HLA in healthy donors. 13 Jbeta primers and 60 Vbeta primers were used for the PCR. Using immunoSEQ multiplex PCR, the repertoire was profiled, and TCRdb retains in-frame clones only, with some absent. This sample contains about 160,000 clones. The sequenced material came from PBMCs. These receptors originate from a man aged 25 to 40 in good health and CMV-seronegative.

This chain links TRBV10-1 with TRBJ1-1, with a possible D match to TRBD1 (6 bases). This CDR3 is built from 14 residues. The V and J ends lost 8 bases and 1 base respectively, with 14 bases between them. Germline V gene lookup returns CDR1 WNHNN and CDR2 SYGVQD (reference sequence). The CDR3 spells CASATGRGNTEAFF. The CDR3 DNA follows: TGCGCCAGCGCGACAGGAAGGGGGAACACTGAAGCTTTCTTT.

V usage is TRBV7-9 and J usage is TRBJ1-2; TRBD1 is a possible D gene (6 bases). Trimming removed 4 bases at V and 4 bases at J, with 13 bases between. The germline V gene has CDR1 SEHNR and CDR2 FQNEAQ (reference sequence). The CDR3 loop spans 14 amino acids. The CDR3, as DNA: TGTGCCAGCAGCTCCCGGGACACACTCTATGGCTACACCTTC. Translation gives CASSSRDTLYGYTF.

The genes are TRBV19 and TRBJ1-1; TRBD1 is a possible D gene (5 bases). The length of the CDR3 is 14 residues. Trimming shortened V by 3 bases and J by 10 bases, and 18 bases separated the two germline ends. Germline assignment: CDR1 LNHDA and CDR2 SQIVND (reference sequence). The CDR3: CASSIEWQGGVAFF. CDR3 in DNA: TGTGCCAGTAGTATCGAGTGGCAGGGAGGAGTAGCTTTCTTT.

The chain carries TRBV2 and TRBJ1-4, with 8 bases aligning to TRBD1. CDR1 and CDR2 (germline): SNHLY, FYNNEI. CDR3 length equals 14 residues. The V and J ends lost 7 bases and 6 bases, in that order; junction bases with no gene match: 7. The CDR3, as DNA: TGTGCCAGCAACAGAAAGACAGGGGATGAAAAACTGTTTTTT. As protein: CASNRKTGDEKLFF.

This chain connects TRBV29-1 to TRBJ1-1; D may be TRBD1 (6 bases). Deletions cut 2 bases from V and 7 bases from J, with 11 bases between. The CDR3 contains 12 residues. Germline CDR1 SQVTM, CDR2 ANQGSEA. CDR3 amino acids: CSVEWGGGEAFF. The CDR3 DNA sequence: TGCAGCGTTGAATGGGGGGGCGGTGAAGCTTTCTTT. The full variable domain, rest sourced from reference TRBV29-1 and TRBJ1-1, is SAVISQKPSRDICQRGTSLTIQCQVDSQVTMMFWYRQQPGQSLTLIATANQGSEATYESGFVIDKFPISRPNLTFSTLTVSNMSPEDSSIYLCSVEWGGGEAFFGQGTRLTVV.

The rearrangement links TRBV10-2 to TRBJ2-2; possibly TRBD2 for D (6 bases). V lost 3 bases and J 7 bases, leaving 15 bases between the germline ends. The CDR3 covers 15 residues. Germline V lookup: CDR1 WSHSY, CDR2 SAAADI. The DNA of the CDR3 is TGCGCCAGCAGTGAATTGGTCGGGAGTATCGGGGAGCTGTTTTTT. This sequence encodes CASSELVGSIGELFF.

The chain employs TRBV2 and TRBJ1-6; D is perhaps TRBD1 (6 bases). CDR3 length: 15 residues. Trimming took 4 bases from V and 4 from J, leaving 11 bases between them. Germline lookup yields CDR1 SNHLY and CDR2 FYNNEI. The CDR3 here is CASSGPTGYNSPLHF. In DNA, the CDR3 is TGTGCCAGCAGTGGACCGACAGGTTATAATTCACCCCTCCACTTT.

The CDR3 nucleotides are TGTGCCAGCAGCCCCGTAGGGGGGGGCAATCAGCCCCAGCATTTT. This translates into CASSPVGGGNQPQHF. The genes are TRBV27 and TRBJ1-5, with D possibly being TRBD1 (6 bases). V lost 6 bases to trimming and J lost 2 bases, with 14 bases between them. This CDR3 region has 15 residues. In germline, CDR1 is MNHEY, CDR2 SMNVEV (reference sequence).

The rearrangement joins TRBV11-2 to TRBJ2-6; D gene unclear. There are 14 residues in the CDR3. Germline V CDR1 and CDR2: SGHAT, FQNNGV. V was trimmed by 5 bases and J by 2 bases, leaving 7 bases between them. The CDR3 is CASSLVTGANVLTF. CDR3 coding DNA: TGTGCCAGCAGCCTAGTCACTGGGGCCAACGTCCTGACTTTC.

The chain combines TRBV29-1 with TRBJ2-5; 8 nucleotides match TRBD1. Germline-derived CDR1 and CDR2 are SQVTM and ANQGSEA. J lost 11 bases, V lost 7 bases, and 18 bases had no gene match. CDR3 length equals 14 residues. The CDR3 spells CSGSRGRGRREQYF. CDR3 nucleotides: TGCAGCGGGTCCCGGGGCAGGGGGCGACGAGAGCAGTACTTC.

The chain joins TRBV4-2 to TRBJ1-2; D call uncertain. The CDR3 is 11 residues long. Germline V gene sequence: CDR1 LGHNA, CDR2 YNFKEQ. Deletions cut 6 bases from V and 4 bases from J, with 6 bases between. The CDR3 sequence is CASSPSYGYTF. CDR3 in DNA: TGTGCCAGCAGTCCTTCCTATGGCTACACCTTC.

This chain uses TRBV5-4 with TRBJ1-6, with 7 positions matching TRBD1. CDR1 SGHNT and CDR2 YYREEE come from the germline V gene (reference sequence). The CDR3 is 15 residues long. The junction had 6 bases not matched to a gene; V was cut back by 4 bases and J by 5 bases. The CDR3 sequence is CASSPGRGHNSPLHF. CDR3 sequence (DNA): TGTGCCAGCAGCCCGGGAAGGGGGCATAATTCACCCCTCCACTTT.

V usage is TRBV19 and J usage is TRBJ2-3; 9 bases fit TRBD1. V trimming: 6 bases; J trimming: 3 bases; junction bases outside the gene matches: 4. Germline assignment: CDR1 LNHDA and CDR2 SQIVND (reference sequence). CDR3 length equals 14 residues. In DNA, the CDR3 is TGTGCCAGTAGGACAGGGGGGGAGACAGATACGCAGTATTTT. Translating gives CASRTGGETDTQYF.

The rearrangement uses TRBV28 and TRBJ1-5; D remains ambiguous. Per germline, CDR1 MDHEN and CDR2 SYDVKM. Trimming cost V 9 bases and J 2 bases, with 11 bases left between them. The CDR3 consists of 13 residues. This chain's CDR3 is CASKKGGNQPQHF. The CDR3 DNA is TGTGCCAGTAAAAAGGGAGGCAATCAGCCCCAGCATTTT.

The rearrangement joins TRBV15 to TRBJ2-7, with a possible D match to TRBD2 (7 bases). With 0 bases removed from V and 6 bases from J, the gap between germline ends came to 18 bases. This CDR3 region has 16 residues. Germline-derived CDR1 and CDR2 are LNHNV and YYDKDF (reference sequence). The CDR3 loop is CATSRDLFNREGEQYF. For the CDR3, the DNA is TGTGCCACCAGCAGAGATCTTTTCAACAGGGAGGGCGAGCAGTACTTC.

The chain's CDR3 is CASSINYRGTGIPDTQYF. The CDR3 DNA follows: TGTGCCAGCAGTATTAATTATCGGGGGACAGGGATCCCAGATACGCAGTATTTT. V and J are TRBV27 and TRBJ2-3, with 9 bases identical to TRBD1. The CDR3 covers 18 residues. V lost 5 bases, J lost 4 bases, and 16 bases stayed unmatched. The germline V gene has CDR1 MNHEY and CDR2 SMNVEV (reference sequence).

V and J are TRBV28 and TRBJ2-3, with 11 bases lining up with TRBD1. This CDR3 is 15 amino acids long. The J segment lost 2 bases and the V segment lost 4 bases, leaving 2 bases of the junction unmatched. The germline gives CDR1 MDHEN, CDR2 SYDVKM. The CDR3 spells CASSSGQGATDTQYF. The CDR3 DNA is TGTGCCAGCAGTTCCGGACAGGGGGCCACAGATACGCAGTATTTT. The variable domain in full, completed from reference TRBV28 and TRBJ2-3, reads DVKVTQSSRYLVKRTGEKVFLECVQDMDHENMFWYRQDPGLGLRLIYFSYDVKMKEKGDIPEGYSVSREKKERFSLILESASTNQTSMYLCASSSGQGATDTQYFGPGTRLTVL.